This paragraph reports one T cell receptor beta chain. The antigen it recognizes is unknown. The input lacks base qualities; no much larger clone sits a single base away. V is trimmed back by 3 bases and J by 0 bases, and the junction contains 5 bases that no gene match accounts for. The germline V gene specifies MNHEY as CDR1 and SVGAGI as CDR2. From its cysteine to its phenylalanine, the CDR3 spans 16 amino acids. CDR3 DNA is the only sequence kept; it has 48 bases, read in frame from the first base. TCRbeta CDR3 regions were amplified from genomic DNA using the immunoSEQ Assay, a bias-controlled multiplex PCR. For the original study's pipeline: Nucleated cell counts per sample were estimated from amplification of reference gene primers within the assay. To quantify the absolute abundance of each unique TCRbeta CDR3 rearrangement, sequence reads were collapsed and filtered. For each sample, productive Simpson clonality was calculated by taking the square root of Simpson's diversity index across productive rearrangements. TCRdb's version of the immuneACCESS table is confined to in-frame rearrangements and falls short of the full clone set. An unresolved V gene accounts for under half of the shortfall where checked; the remainder is of unknown origin. For V, J and clone size, that table is used; D and trimming come from the DNA. In all, the sample holds a few hundred thousand clones, and roughly 86% of those were seen once. The ten largest clones represent roughly 0.8% of the sample.

The collaborating institutions used their own protocols to collect whole blood in K2EDTA tubes. For TCRbeta analysis, collaborator samples were shipped as frozen whole blood, as isolated PBMCs, or as DNA extracted from either sample type. This record belongs to a study of blood T cell repertoires in COVID-19 (dated by TCRdb to the early 2020s). Study-level background: Samples from collaborators originated in the United States, Italy and Spain and spanned both the acute and convalescent phases of COVID-19. The dataset comprised deeply sampled blood TCRbeta repertoires from subjects exposed to, actively infected with, or recovered from COVID-19. Samples came from the ongoing ImmuneRACE study (first 160 participants) plus 1,254 subjects from 6 global collaborators. Where available, HLA class I and class II types were obtained from metadata supplied by the sample provider rather than from assay-based typing. The repertoires were released in a freely available public database meant as a resource for research on the immune response to SARS-CoV-2. The material from the prospective study consisted of cDNA or gDNA derived from T cells, B-cell-depleted T cells, or PBMCs. A de-identified subject ID, COVID-19 status, age in years and sex were almost always included in the sample metadata. Overall study outcomes, separate from this receptor: How much clinical and demographic metadata was included differed by source and by participant, and the metadata was provided uncurated.

The receptor was derived from a woman in her thirties with acute or convalescent COVID-19. The specimen sequenced was peripheral blood. The chain is encoded by TRBV6-5 joined to TRBJ2-5, with 9 central nucleotides matching TRBD1. The base sequence is TGTGCCAGCAGTTATCGGACAGGGGTGAACCAAGAGACCCAGTACTTC. It translates to CASSYRTGVNQETQYF.